The 23 T cell receptor beta chains in this list originate from one sample, sequenced in a study of T cells in Graves' hyperthyroidism and ophthalmopathy. RNA transcripts were the template for amplifying TCR beta CDR3 regions. The study used the HTBI primer set for a first-round RT-PCR of the TCR CDR3. Each CDR3 protein gets one entry after TCRdb re-called the multiplex PCR reads with MiXCR. This table has around 570,000 distinct CDR3 sequences, just under 20% appearing once. Sequencing was carried out using blood. These TCRs come from a man aged 40-49 years with Graves' ophthalmopathy.

The genes are TRBV29-1 and TRBJ1-1; no firm D call. Germline V lookup: CDR1 SQVTM, CDR2 ANQGSEA. This CDR3 contains 13 residues. Trimming took off 4 bases at V and 0 bases at J, with 9 bases between the two ends. In DNA, the CDR3 is TGCAGCGTTGCATCGAAAATGAACACTGAAGCTTTCTTT. Amino acids: CSVASKMNTEAFF.

The chain carries TRBV19 and TRBJ1-5; 11 bases match TRBD1. The CDR3 loop spans 18 amino acids. Germline V gene lookup returns CDR1 LNHDA and CDR2 SQIVND (reference sequence). Germline trimming cut 5 bases from V and 6 bases from J; bases unmatched to any gene: 15. This chain's CDR3 is CASSVRVLGQGAVQPQHF. The CDR3 DNA follows: TGTGCCAGTAGTGTGCGGGTCCTTGGACAGGGGGCCGTTCAGCCCCAGCATTTT. The entire variable domain, with the rest obtained from reference TRBV19 and TRBJ1-5, is as follows: DGGITQSPKYLFRKEGQNVTLSCEQNLNHDAMYWYRQDPGQGLRLIYYSQIVNDFQKGDIAEGYSVSREKKESFPLTVTSAQKNPTAFYLCASSVRVLGQGAVQPQHFGDGTRLSIL.

This clonotype was counted at least ten times. The J gene is TRBJ2-3, the V gene TRBV2; either TRBD1 or TRBD2 may fit D (7 bases each). Trimming took off 4 bases at V and 3 bases at J, with 14 bases between the two ends. The CDR3 loop spans 15 amino acids. Germline CDR1 and CDR2: SNHLY and FYNNEI. In DNA form, the CDR3 reads TGTGCCAGCAGTGCCAGGGGGGGCCGGACAGATACGCAGTATTTT. This gives the protein CASSARGGRTDTQYF.

V is TRBV2 and J is TRBJ2-2, with a tentative D call TRBD1 (6 bases). V was cut by 6 bases and J by 3 bases, with 14 bases left in between. Germline values: CDR1 SNHLY, CDR2 FYNNEI. The CDR3 has 15 amino acids. The CDR3 nucleotides are TGTGCCAGCAGCCGGGACACCACATACACCGGGGAGCTGTTTTTT. Translated: CASSRDTTYTGELFF. Filled out from reference TRBV2 and TRBJ2-2, the complete variable domain reads EPEVTQTPSHQVTQMGQEVILRCVPISNHLYFYWYRQILGQKVEFLVSFYNNEISEKSEIFDDQFSVERPDGSNFTLKIRSTKLEDSAMYFCASSRDTTYTGELFFGEGSRLTVL.

This chain joins TRBV6-2 or TRBV6-3 and TRBJ2-7; unclear D gene. The V end was cut by 3 bases, the J end by 3 bases, with 12 bases between. This CDR3 has 14 residues. Germline CDR1 reads MNHEY; CDR2 reads SVGEGT. CDR3 region: CASSYLKNYYEQYF. The CDR3 DNA is TGTGCCAGCAGTTATTTAAAGAATTACTACGAGCAGTACTTC.

This clonotype showed up many times. The J gene is TRBJ2-2, the V gene TRBV11-2; D is unresolved. The V gene lost 1 base and the J gene lost 3 bases, with 18 bases spanning the gap. The CDR3 has 18 residues. Germline lookup yields CDR1 SGHAT and CDR2 FQNNGV. Here the CDR3 DNA reads TGTGCCAGCAGCTTAGTATTCTGGGCACCACCCGACACCGGGGAGCTGTTTTTT. The encoded protein is CASSLVFWAPPDTGELFF. The whole variable domain, filled in from reference TRBV11-2 and TRBJ2-2, reads EAGVAQSPRYKIIEKRQSVAFWCNPISGHATLYWYQQILGQGPKLLIQFQNNGVVDDSQLPKDRFSAERLKGVDSTLKIQPAKLEDSAVYLCASSLVFWAPPDTGELFFGEGSRLTVL.

This clonotype was observed a handful of times. This chain joins TRBV20-1 and TRBJ2-7, with TRBD2 matching 7 bases. V was clipped by 0 bases and J by 7 bases; unmatched bases: 12. The CDR3 length is 15 residues. The germline V gene encodes CDR1 DFQATT and CDR2 SNEGSKA (reference sequence). CDR3 in DNA: TGCAGTGCTAGAGATCAGAGCGGGACCCCTGGGGAGCAGTACTTC. Its protein product is CSARDQSGTPGEQYF.

At least ten counts were recorded for this clonotype. The CDR3 here is CASSLADRPFYQETQYF. The CDR3 DNA is TGTGCCAGCAGCTTAGCGGACAGGCCTTTTTACCAAGAGACCCAGTACTTC. The chain carries TRBV7-2 and TRBJ2-5; 7 nucleotides match TRBD1. V shed 0 bases, J shed 0 bases, and the junction held 7 bases outside the gene matches. CDR3 size: 17 residues. Germline values: CDR1 SGHTA, CDR2 FQGNSA. Full variable domain (rest looked up from reference TRBV7-2 and TRBJ2-5): GAGVSQSPSNKVTEKGKDVELRCDPISGHTALYWYRQSLGQGLEFLIYFQGNSAPDKSGLPSDRFSAERTGGSVSTLTIQRTQQEDSAVYLCASSLADRPFYQETQYFGPGTRLLVL.

The V call is TRBV30, the J call TRBJ2-6, with D unresolved. Between the trimmed V and J ends, which lost 4 bases and 5 bases, there was a span of 9 bases. The CDR3 extends over 13 amino acids. From germline, CDR1 is GTSNPN and CDR2 SVGIG (reference sequence). The CDR3 DNA reads TGTGCCTGGAACCCAAATCGGGCCAACGTCCTGACTTTC. Translated: CAWNPNRANVLTF.

This clonotype was counted at least ten times. The chain combines TRBV11-2 with TRBJ2-3, with TRBD2 identical over 8 bases. The CDR3 consists of 16 residues. Germline lookup yields CDR1 SGHAT and CDR2 FQNNGV. V gave up 0 bases and J gave up 4 bases; unmatched junction bases: 6. CDR3: CASSLEAGGWSDTQYF. In DNA, the CDR3 is TGTGCCAGCAGCTTAGAGGCGGGGGGTTGGTCAGATACGCAGTATTTT.

The rearrangement links TRBV7-2 to TRBJ2-3, with TRBD2 identical over 15 bases. This CDR3 spans 16 amino acids. Germline CDR1 is SGHTA and CDR2 is FQGNSA. Trimming removed 6 bases from V and 9 bases from J; junction bases left unmatched: 10. DNA of the CDR3: TGTGCCAGCAGTCCATCACCGGGACTAGCGGGAGGAACGCAGTATTTT. It specifies CASSPSPGLAGGTQYF. Drawing the rest from reference TRBV7-2 and TRBJ2-3, the complete variable domain is GAGVSQSPSNKVTEKGKDVELRCDPISGHTALYWYRQSLGQGLEFLIYFQGNSAPDKSGLPSDRFSAERTGGSVSTLTIQRTQQEDSAVYLCASSPSPGLAGGTQYFGPGTRLTVL.

This chain links TRBV5-1 with TRBJ1-6; D is ambiguous. V gave up 4 bases and J gave up 8 bases, with 13 bases separating them. This CDR3 has 14 residues. Germline V gene lookup returns CDR1 SGHRS and CDR2 YFSETQ. In DNA, the CDR3 is TGCGCCAGCAGCCCCGGCCGGGGATATTCACCCCTCCACTTT. It encodes CASSPGRGYSPLHF.

The chain carries TRBV7-6 and TRBJ2-5, with 14 bases matching TRBD2. J gave up 4 bases and V 7 bases, and 20 bases lay outside the gene matches. This CDR3 contains 20 residues. The germline gives CDR1 SGHVS, CDR2 FNYEAQ. The CDR3: CASKPLAGLAGGLGAETQYF. The DNA of the CDR3 is TGTGCCAGCAAACCTCTAGCAGGACTAGCGGGGGGCCTAGGGGCAGAGACCCAGTACTTC.

This clonotype was counted between two and nine times. The chain is built from TRBV29-1 and TRBJ1-5; 9 bases agree with TRBD1. Trimming took 4 bases from V and 6 from J; bases not matched to a gene: 4. The CDR3 is made up of 13 amino acids. Germline CDR1 SQVTM, CDR2 ANQGSEA. DNA for the CDR3: TGCAGCGTTGGACAGGGGGTTGGTCAGCCCCAGCATTTT. It encodes CSVGQGVGQPQHF.

This clonotype was observed a few times. The rearrangement uses TRBV12-3 or TRBV12-4 and TRBJ1-6; 7 bases align to TRBD1. Unmatched junction bases numbered 12, after V lost 6 bases and J lost 7 bases. There are 16 residues in the CDR3. The CDR3 region is CASSLSLTGWNSPLHF. The CDR3 coding sequence is TGTGCCAGCAGCCTCTCGCTGACAGGGTGGAATTCACCCCTCCACTTT.

The chain uses TRBV10-3 and TRBJ1-2; weak D call: TRBD1 (6 bases). This CDR3 contains 12 residues. CDR1 and CDR2 (germline): ENHRY, SYGVKD. The CDR3 DNA follows: TGTGCTTGGGGGCAGGGATCGAATGGCTACACCTTC. Residues: CAWGQGSNGYTF.

Only a few counts were recorded for this clonotype. V usage is TRBV7-8 and J usage is TRBJ2-3; 9 bases match TRBD2. The trim removed 2 bases at V and 9 bases at J, leaving 3 bases unmatched. Germline V gene sequence: CDR1 SGHVS, CDR2 FQNEAQ. The CDR3 runs to 13 residues. Here the CDR3 DNA reads TGTGCCAGCAGCTTAAGCGGGGGGAAGACGCAGTATTTT. Amino acid sequence: CASSLSGGKTQYF. The whole variable domain, filled in from reference TRBV7-8 and TRBJ2-3, reads GAGVSQSPRYKVAKRGQDVALRCDPISGHVSLFWYQQALGQGPEFLTYFQNEAQLDKSGLPSDRFFAERPEGSVSTLKIQRTQQEDSAVYLCASSLSGGKTQYFGPGTRLTVL.

CDR3 residues: CASNKGAGGPDTQYF. In DNA form, the CDR3 reads TGTGCCAGCAACAAAGGAGCGGGAGGCCCAGATACGCAGTATTTT. The V gene is TRBV6-2 or TRBV6-3, the J gene TRBJ2-3; the match to TRBD2 covers 9 bases. CDR1 and CDR2 (germline): MNHEY, SVGEGT. The junction had 9 bases not matched to a gene; V was cut back by 7 bases and J by 4 bases. The CDR3 length is 15 residues.

There are many counts of this clonotype. The chain has TRBV12-3 or TRBV12-4 and TRBJ1-2; possible D gene TRBD1, 5 bases. The CDR3 sequence is 18 residues long. The V end was cut by 6 bases, the J end by 2 bases, with 25 bases between. The CDR3 spells CASSPGGTTNPLNYGYTF. The CDR3 DNA sequence: TGTGCCAGCAGCCCCGGGGGGACTACCAACCCACTCAACTATGGCTACACCTTC.

This rearrangement joins TRBV20-1 to TRBJ1-5; D may be TRBD1 (5 bases). V was shortened by 0 bases and J by 0 bases, with 9 bases between the two germline ends. Germline assignment: CDR1 DFQATT and CDR2 SNEGSKA (reference sequence). This CDR3 is built from 15 residues. The CDR3 nucleotides read TGCAGTGCTAGAGAGGACAAATATAGCAATCAGCCCCAGCATTTT. It encodes CSAREDKYSNQPQHF.

This chain joins TRBV11-2 and TRBJ2-1; 7 positions match TRBD2. Per the germline V gene, CDR1 is SGHAT and CDR2 is FQNNGV. The CDR3 length is 16 residues. The V segment lost 0 bases and the J segment 2 bases; nucleotides outside the gene matches: 4. The CDR3 DNA reads TGTGCCAGCAGCTTAGAGGCCAGCGGGACCTACAATGAGCAGTTCTTC. Translation gives CASSLEASGTYNEQFF.

The sample holds a few counts of this clonotype. The CDR3, as DNA: TGTGCCAGCAGTGCCTCCTCTAGCGGCAATGAGCAGTTCTTC. It translates to CASSASSSGNEQFF. This rearrangement joins TRBV6-1 to TRBJ2-1; TRBD2 aligns across 7 bases. The CDR3 extends over 14 amino acids. In germline, CDR1 is MNHNS, CDR2 SASEGT. V lost 4 bases, J lost 6 bases, and 6 bases stayed unmatched.

J is TRBJ2-1 and V is TRBV18; D is unclear. The V gene's germline CDR1 is KGHSH and CDR2 LQKENI. V dropped 2 bases and J dropped 0 bases, with 8 bases sitting between them. The CDR3 contains 15 residues. Written as DNA, the CDR3 is TGTGCCAGCTCACCAGCGAGTTACTCCTACAATGAGCAGTTCTTC. Amino acid sequence: CASSPASYSYNEQFF. Variable domain in full (rest from reference TRBV18 and TRBJ2-1): NAGVMQNPRHLVRRRGQEARLRCSPMKGHSHVYWYRQLPEEGLKFMVYLQKENIIDESGMPKERFSAEFPKEGPSILRIQQVVRGDSAAYFCASSPASYSYNEQFFGPGTRLTVL.